This TCR beta chain was documented in a study of vaccination effects on CD4 cells after COVID-19. Turning to the study itself: In the ViraFEST assay, antigen-specific CD4+ clonotypes were identified by expansion after peptide-pool stimulation. PBMC cultures contained approximately 1.8 million cells per well, approximately 9.2 IU/ml IL-2 and roughly 10 ug/ml peptides. Vaccine administered to participants consisted of two doses of either BNT162b2 or mRNA-1273.

Produced via immunoSEQ multiplex PCR; TCRdb's table is partial and in-frame only. Among tens of thousands of clones listed, approximately 77% were seen once. Cultured cells yielded isolated CD4+ T cells after 10 days. Negative nucleocapsid antibody tests before and after vaccination confirmed no previous SARS-CoV-2 infection. This clone was detected only once. The antigen is unknown. Germline CDR1 reads SGHDN; CDR2 reads FVKESK. This CDR3 has 20 amino acids. J lost 0 bases, V lost 0 bases, and 16 bases had no gene match. The receptor comes from a human donor who received a COVID-19 vaccine. The sample here was CD4+ T cells from PBMCs cultured without peptide, taken before COVID-19 vaccination. The chain uses TRBV14 and TRBJ1-1, with TRBD1 matching over 7 bases. This chain's CDR3 is CASSQEKATGYYTVNTEAFF. In nucleotides, the CDR3 is TGTGCCAGCAGCCAAGAGAAAGCGACAGGGTACTATACTGTGAACACTGAAGCTTTCTTT.